In its sample, the clone carrying this T cell receptor (beta chain) was seen a few times. What it recognizes is unknown. The data belong to a study of response to subunit inactivated influenza vaccine. In TCRdb, the RT-PCR reads were re-called with MiXCR into one record per CDR3 protein. The sample has roughly 620,000 distinct CDR3 sequences, roughly 12% seen once. V was clipped by 6 bases and J by 7 bases, with 16 bases between them. The CDR3 is 15 amino acids. The germline V gene has CDR1 ENHRY and CDR2 SYGVKD. Study observations and caveats: Few additional T cells are recruited per seasonal influenza vaccination, authors suggested.

The data also belong to a second study, concerning T cells expressing NK-cell markers. That work contributes: For TCR beta, cDNA was produced by 5'RACE template switching with UMIs. Among the eight sequenced donors, seven tested HCMV-seropositive and one tested seronegative. In several experiments, sorting was restricted to alpha-beta TCR T cells by an anti-gamma-delta TCR antibody. Unclear, still, was the HCMV specificity of the expanded NKG2C+ T cell clones.

The sample consisted of PBMCs from blood, taken on the day of vaccination. The sequence derives from a man aged 50-59 years who received an inactivated influenza vaccine. This chain joins TRBV10-3 and TRBJ1-6, with a tentative D call TRBD1 (5 bases). CDR3 nucleotide sequence: TGTGCCATCAGCATAACCGGGACCCAGAATTCACCCCTCCACTTT. It is translated as CAISITGTQNSPLHF.